The next 23 T cell receptor beta chains were all read from a single sample in a study of blood T cell repertoires in COVID-19. Method: immunoSEQ multiplex PCR; TCRdb's copy keeps in-frame clones and lacks some. The profile shows about 240,000 clones, 70% to 85% of them singletons. Sequencing was done on a sample of peripheral blood. The source of these receptors is a woman aged 80 or over with acute or convalescent COVID-19.

This clone occurred a few times. This CDR3 reads CASSLQPGQITGELFF. The CDR3 region has the DNA TGTGCCAGCAGCTTACAGCCGGGACAGATCACCGGGGAGCTGTTTTTT. The rearrangement joins TRBV7-3 to TRBJ2-2, with TRBD1 identical over 7 bases. CDR1 is SGHTA and CDR2 is FQGTGA in the germline V gene. The ends lost 2 bases at V and 4 bases at J; junction bases unmatched: 7. The CDR3 is made up of 16 amino acids.

In its sample, this clone was seen a few times. The chain recombines TRBV24-1 with TRBJ2-3, with 12 bases that match TRBD1. CDR3 size: 15 residues. Losses at the gene ends were 7 bases for V and 4 bases for J; bases not matched to a gene: 5. Germline loops: CDR1 KGHDR, CDR2 SFDVKD. For the CDR3, the DNA is TGTGCCACCAGAAGCGGGACAGGGGGCGCAGATACGCAGTATTTT. This translates into CATRSGTGGADTQYF.

The rearrangement links TRBV2 to TRBJ2-5, with 14 bases that match TRBD2. The CDR3 runs 15 residues. With V trimmed by 6 bases and J by 5 bases, 5 bases remained unmatched. Germline loops: CDR1 SNHLY, CDR2 FYNNEI. CDR3 nucleotide sequence: TGTGCCAGCAGGACGACTAGCGGGGGGGCTGAGACCCAGTACTTC. Its protein product is CASRTTSGGAETQYF.

This chain joins TRBV18 and TRBJ2-1, with 11 bases aligning to TRBD2. The J segment lost 0 bases and the V segment lost 5 bases, leaving 9 bases of the junction unmatched. The germline CDR1 and CDR2 sequences are KGHSH and LQKENI. CDR3 size: 18 residues. The CDR3 DNA reads as TGTGCCAGCTCAAGTCTAGCGGGGGGCTCGAGCTCCTACAATGAGCAGTTCTTC. It is translated as CASSSLAGGSSSYNEQFF.

This chain uses TRBV28 with TRBJ1-1; D perhaps matches TRBD1 (5 bases). Germline loops: CDR1 MDHEN, CDR2 SYDVKM. V lost 6 bases, J lost 1 base, and 6 bases lay in between. The CDR3 covers 12 residues. In nucleotides, the CDR3 is TGTGCCAGCAGGGGGCCGAACACTGAAGCTTTCTTT. Translation gives CASRGPNTEAFF.

The V call is TRBV9, the J call TRBJ1-1, with D perhaps matching TRBD1 (6 bases). Germline lookup yields CDR1 SGDLS and CDR2 YYNGEE. Trimming removed 3 bases at V and 1 base at J, with 10 bases between. The CDR3 is made up of 14 amino acids. As DNA, the CDR3 is TGTGCCAGCAGCGAGGGGGTCGGGAACACTGAAGCTTTCTTT. Protein sequence: CASSEGVGNTEAFF.

V is TRBV9 and J is TRBJ2-7; 8 nucleotides align to TRBD2. This CDR3 is built from 16 residues. V lost 0 bases to trimming and J lost 3 bases; unmatched junction nucleotides: 8. Per germline, CDR1 SGDLS and CDR2 YYNGEE. CDR3 sequence reads: CASSVASAGGFYEQYF. For the CDR3, the DNA is TGTGCCAGCAGCGTAGCTTCCGCGGGGGGCTTCTACGAGCAGTACTTC.

This chain joins TRBV4-2 and TRBJ2-1; 13 bases agree with TRBD2. Germline CDR1 is LGHNA and CDR2 is YNFKEQ. V shed 4 bases, J shed 15 bases, and the junction held 6 bases outside the gene matches. The CDR3 consists of 13 residues. The chain's CDR3 is CASSRRLAGGRFF. The CDR3 nucleotides read TGTGCCAGCAGCCGTCGACTAGCGGGGGGCCGGTTCTTC.

The chain is built from TRBV3-1 (or the pseudogene TRBV3-2) and TRBJ1-1; 7 positions match TRBD1. Germline CDR1 reads LGHDT; CDR2 reads YNNKEL (reference sequence). This CDR3 comprises 14 residues. V shed 0 bases, J shed 7 bases, and the junction held 5 bases outside the gene matches. The DNA of the CDR3 is TGTGCCAGCAGCCAAGATCAGGACAGGAGTGAAGCTTTCTTT. This codes for CASSQDQDRSEAFF.

The chain combines TRBV18 with TRBJ1-1; the match to TRBD1 covers 11 bases. The CDR3 is 16 residues long. V dropped 2 bases and J dropped 1; count of bases not matched to a gene: 3. Germline loops: CDR1 KGHSH, CDR2 LQKENI. In DNA, the CDR3 is TGTGCCAGCTCACCAGGGACAGGGGGATGGAACACTGAAGCTTTCTTT. Translation gives CASSPGTGGWNTEAFF.

This clone was observed once. The chain carries TRBV28 and TRBJ1-6, with TRBD1 matching 10 bases. This CDR3 has 17 residues. Germline assignment: CDR1 MDHEN and CDR2 SYDVKM. Unmatched junction bases numbered 13, after V lost 5 bases and J lost 9 bases. The CDR3 DNA follows: TGTGCCAGCAGTGCTCACGGGACAGGGGATATTGGTTCACCCCTCCACTTT. The encoded protein is CASSAHGTGDIGSPLHF.

The chain couples TRBV24-1 to TRBJ2-1, with TRBD2 matching over 8 bases. The germline gives CDR1 KGHDR, CDR2 SFDVKD. The ends lost 1 base at V and 8 bases at J; junction bases unmatched: 6. The CDR3 runs to 15 residues. CDR3 coding DNA: TGTGCCACCAGTGATTTTGAGTCCGGGAGGGATGAGCAGTTCTTC. Translation: CATSDFESGRDEQFF.

The chain carries TRBV12-5 and TRBJ2-2; tentative D call: TRBD2 (6 bases). CDR3 length: 15 amino acids. The ends were cut back, 5 bases at V and 1 base at J, with 11 bases in the middle. CDR1 is LGHNT, CDR2 FRNRAP, per germline. The CDR3: CASGKGTVNTGELFF. The CDR3 region has the DNA TGTGCTAGTGGTAAAGGGACTGTGAACACCGGGGAGCTGTTTTTT. Variable domain in full (rest from reference TRBV12-5 and TRBJ2-2): DARVTQTPRHKVTEMGQEVTMRCQPILGHNTVFWYRQTMMQGLELLAYFRNRAPLDDSGMPKDRFSAEMPDATLATLKIQPSEPRDSAVYFCASGKGTVNTGELFFGEGSRLTVL.

This chain connects TRBV7-3 to TRBJ2-1; weak D call: TRBD2 (6 bases). The germline V gene has CDR1 SGHTA and CDR2 FQGTGA. The CDR3 sequence is 14 residues long. Trimming took off 5 bases at V and 7 bases at J, with 15 bases between the two ends. As DNA, the CDR3 is TGTGCCAGCAGCCGCGGAGGGCGCTCGAATGAGCAGTTCTTC. Protein: CASSRGGRSNEQFF.

The chain recombines TRBV6-6 with TRBJ2-1; the match to TRBD1 covers 10 bases. The CDR3 loop spans 15 amino acids. Germline lookup yields CDR1 MNHNY and CDR2 SVGAGI (reference sequence). The V gene end was trimmed by 2 bases and the J gene end by 8 bases; junction bases not matched to a gene: 6. The DNA of the CDR3 is TGTGCCAGCAGTTACCCGGGACAGGGGAATTATGAGCAGTTCTTC. Its translation: CASSYPGQGNYEQFF.

The chain couples TRBV2 to TRBJ1-5, with 9 bases lining up with TRBD1. V lost 2 bases to trimming and J lost 2 bases; unmatched junction nucleotides: 4. The germline CDR1 and CDR2 sequences are SNHLY and FYNNEI. This CDR3 is built from 16 residues. The CDR3 loop reads CASSEMGQGGNQPQHF. CDR3 bases: TGTGCCAGCAGTGAAATGGGACAGGGTGGCAATCAGCCCCAGCATTTT.

The DNA for the CDR3 is TGTGCCAGCAGCCCGTTTCGGGACAGACAAGAGACCCAGTACTTC. The encoded protein is CASSPFRDRQETQYF. V usage is TRBV3-1 (or the pseudogene TRBV3-2) and J usage is TRBJ2-5, with 7 bases matching TRBD1. From germline, CDR1 is LGHDT and CDR2 YNNKEL (reference sequence). This CDR3 spans 15 amino acids. With 4 bases clipped from V and 2 bases from J, the junction kept 7 bases outside the gene matches.

The V call is TRBV19, the J call TRBJ1-5, with 12 bases fitting TRBD1. J was trimmed by 2 bases and V by 8 bases; bases with no gene match: 10. Germline V gene data show CDR1 as LNHDA and CDR2 as SQIVND (reference sequence). This CDR3 has 17 residues. The CDR3 nucleotides read TGTGCCAGTCGCCGGGACAGGGGGCTAACGGGCAATCAGCCCCAGCATTTT. Amino acids: CASRRDRGLTGNQPQHF.

V usage is TRBV19 and J usage is TRBJ2-7, with 8 bases that match TRBD2. This CDR3 comprises 14 residues. V trimming: 4 bases; J trimming: 4 bases; junction bases outside the gene matches: 6. Germline V gives CDR1 LNHDA, CDR2 SQIVND (reference sequence). The CDR3 bases are TGTGCCAGTAGTACGGGGGGGTCAGGATACGAGCAGTACTTC. It translates to CASSTGGSGYEQYF.

V and J are TRBV6-6 and TRBJ2-5, with 8 bases that match TRBD1. Germline assignment: CDR1 MNHNY and CDR2 SVGAGI (reference sequence). J gave up 2 bases and V 2 bases, and 1 base lay outside the gene matches. The CDR3 has 14 residues. Here the CDR3 DNA reads TGTGCCAGCAGTTACCGGACAGGGCAAGAGACCCAGTACTTC. It translates to CASSYRTGQETQYF.

CDR3 sequence: CASSIRTGLGGYTF. The CDR3 DNA reads TGTGCCAGTAGTATTCGGACAGGGCTAGGAGGCTACACCTTC. The chain employs TRBV19 and TRBJ1-2, with TRBD1 identical over 8 bases. This CDR3 is built from 14 residues. V lost 3 bases, J lost 8 bases, and 8 bases stayed unmatched. Germline values: CDR1 LNHDA, CDR2 SQIVND (reference sequence).

This clone was picked up many times. This chain uses TRBV5-1 with TRBJ1-1, with D possibly TRBD1 on 6 matching bases. V was shortened by 3 bases and J by 2 bases, with 17 bases between the two germline ends. The CDR3 totals 16 residues. CDR1 is SGHRS, CDR2 YFSETQ, per germline. The CDR3 nucleotides are TGCGCCAGCAGCTACTCCCCGGGACACCAAAACACTGAAGCTTTCTTT. This sequence encodes CASSYSPGHQNTEAFF. The full variable domain, rest sourced from reference TRBV5-1 and TRBJ1-1, is KAGVTQTPRYLIKTRGQQVTLSCSPISGHRSVSWYQQTPGQGLQFLFEYFSETQRNKGNFPGRFSGRQFSNSRSEMNVSTLELGDSALYLCASSYSPGHQNTEAFFGQGTRLTVV.

The gene calls are TRBV5-1 and TRBJ2-3; 10 bases agree with TRBD2. CDR3 length equals 16 residues. The V and J ends lost 4 bases and 1 base, in that order; junction bases with no gene match: 6. Germline CDR1 and CDR2: SGHRS and YFSETQ. CDR3 coding DNA: TGCGCCAGCAGCGCCGGGACTAGCGACGGCACAGATACGCAGTATTTT. As protein: CASSAGTSDGTDTQYF.